This TCR beta chain was recovered during a study of blood T cell repertoires in COVID-19. As processed by the authors: Estimated nucleated cell counts came from reference gene primer amplification. Libraries were prepared by immunoSEQ multiplex PCR; TCRdb keeps only in-frame clonotypes and omits some of them. V, J and clone size were drawn from that table, and D and trimming were deduced from the DNA. The repertoire holds over 120,000 clones, with 84% as singletons. The germline V gene encodes CDR1 MGHRA and CDR2 YSYEKL. J gave up 2 bases and V 3 bases, and 12 bases lay outside the gene matches. The CDR3 consists of 18 residues.

Material: peripheral blood. V gene TRBV4-1 combines with J gene TRBJ2-3; TRBD2 aligns across 9 bases. The receptor was isolated from a human donor in a cohort sampled during active COVID-19. In DNA, the CDR3 is TGCGCCAGCAGCCATCGGGAGACTAGCGGACTAAACACAGATACGCAGTATTTT. It yields the protein CASSHRETSGLNTDTQYF.